The 9 T cell receptor beta chains reported below all come from one sample, sequenced in a study of beta chain features in type 1 diabetes (dated by TCRdb to between 2018 and 2020). Libraries were prepared through the immunoSEQ multiplex PCR assay. The entire isolated RNA was reverse transcribed using the High Capacity cDNA Reverse Transcription Kit, and thus expressed TCRB transcripts were sequenced. As stored in TCRdb, this immuneACCESS dataset retains in-frame rearrangements with V and J assigned. A fraction of the clones does not appear; measured against another copy, unresolved V genes explain less than half of the discrepancy, and the remainder lacks a known reason. Present in this sample are over 700,000 clones, 17% of which were seen just once. About 0.02% of the sample is taken by the ten largest. The specimen was naive CD4+ T cells from blood. Read against the paper, the sample's cell subset or site label means: true naive CD4+ T cells. These receptors were collected from a woman aged 18 to 35 in good health.

There are a few counts of this clone. The J gene is TRBJ2-7, the V gene TRBV5-1, with 8 bases aligning to TRBD2. The trim removed 0 bases at V and 2 bases at J, leaving 7 bases unmatched. Germline V gene data show CDR1 as SGHRS and CDR2 as YFSETQ. This CDR3 region has 16 residues. The DNA of the CDR3 is TGCGCCAGCAGCTTGGCTACTAGCGGCCCGGCCTACGAGCAGTACTTC. Translation gives CASSLATSGPAYEQYF.

This chain connects TRBV7-9 to TRBJ2-6; D unresolved. The CDR3 runs to 15 residues. Germline V lookup: CDR1 SEHNR, CDR2 FQNEAQ (reference sequence). V dropped 6 bases and J dropped 0 bases, with 9 bases sitting between them. CDR3 DNA sequence: TGTGCCAGCAGTTCCCAGCGCTCTGGGGCCAACGTCCTGACTTTC. Its protein is CASSSQRSGANVLTF.

The genes are TRBV29-1 and TRBJ2-3; 9 bases map to TRBD1. The CDR3 runs to 16 residues. V lost 4 bases and J lost 2; bases outside the gene matches: 10. Per the germline V gene, CDR1 is SQVTM and CDR2 is ANQGSEA. The CDR3 sequence is CSVARDRVAPTDTQYF. DNA of the CDR3: TGCAGCGTTGCCCGGGACAGGGTGGCGCCCACAGATACGCAGTATTTT.

A few counts support this clone. The rearrangement uses TRBV27 and TRBJ2-5; 13 bases match TRBD2. Germline trimming cut 2 bases from V and 4 bases from J; bases unmatched to any gene: 4. Germline CDR1 reads MNHEY; CDR2 reads SMNVEV (reference sequence). CDR3 size: 16 residues. CDR3 protein: CASSLGLAGASETQYF. The CDR3 nucleotides read TGTGCCAGCAGTTTAGGACTAGCGGGAGCGTCAGAGACCCAGTACTTC.

The genes are TRBV7-2 and TRBJ2-7, with D possibly TRBD1 on 6 matching bases. CDR3 length equals 15 residues. The V and J ends lost 1 base and 3 bases respectively, with 13 bases between them. CDR1 and CDR2 (germline): SGHTA, FQGNSA. The CDR3 region is CASSLGGTLNYEQYF. CDR3 DNA sequence: TGTGCCAGCAGCTTAGGTGGGACACTCAACTACGAGCAGTACTTC.

This clone was seen only a few times. V is TRBV7-9 and J is TRBJ2-5; D might be TRBD1 (6 bases). This CDR3 has 15 amino acids. Deletions cut 8 bases from V and 5 bases from J, with 21 bases between. Per the germline V gene, CDR1 is SEHNR and CDR2 is FQNEAQ (reference sequence). In nucleotides, the CDR3 is TGTGCCAGCCAACCTAACAGGGATGTACGGGAGACCCAGTACTTC. This sequence encodes CASQPNRDVRETQYF.

The rearrangement joins TRBV6-6 to TRBJ2-7; unclear D gene. The CDR3 length is 15 residues. Trimming cost V 2 bases and J 3 bases, with 14 bases left between them. The V gene's germline CDR1 is MNHNY and CDR2 SVGAGI (reference sequence). This CDR3 reads CASSYATRRIYEQYF. The DNA of the CDR3 is TGTGCCAGCAGTTACGCTACCCGTAGAATCTACGAGCAGTACTTC.

The chain combines TRBV2 with TRBJ2-7; D is perhaps TRBD2 (6 bases). The CDR3 spans 15 residues. Germline values: CDR1 SNHLY, CDR2 FYNNEI. V shed 0 bases and J shed 5 bases, with 14 bases lying between them. DNA for the CDR3: TGTGCCAGCAGTGAAGCTGCGGGAAGTGTCGACGAGCAGTACTTC. The encoded protein is CASSEAAGSVDEQYF. The full variable domain, rest sourced from reference TRBV2 and TRBJ2-7, is EPEVTQTPSHQVTQMGQEVILRCVPISNHLYFYWYRQILGQKVEFLVSFYNNEISEKSEIFDDQFSVERPDGSNFTLKIRSTKLEDSAMYFCASSEAAGSVDEQYFGPGTRLTVT.

In its sample, this clone was seen a few times. The chain joins TRBV2 to TRBJ2-1; maybe TRBD1 (5 bases). Trimming took off 8 bases at V and 0 bases at J, with 14 bases between the two ends. There are 15 residues in the CDR3. CDR1 and CDR2 (germline): SNHLY, FYNNEI. CDR3 loop: CASLWGASSYNEQFF. The CDR3 DNA reads as TGTGCCAGCTTGTGGGGCGCGAGCTCCTACAATGAGCAGTTCTTC.